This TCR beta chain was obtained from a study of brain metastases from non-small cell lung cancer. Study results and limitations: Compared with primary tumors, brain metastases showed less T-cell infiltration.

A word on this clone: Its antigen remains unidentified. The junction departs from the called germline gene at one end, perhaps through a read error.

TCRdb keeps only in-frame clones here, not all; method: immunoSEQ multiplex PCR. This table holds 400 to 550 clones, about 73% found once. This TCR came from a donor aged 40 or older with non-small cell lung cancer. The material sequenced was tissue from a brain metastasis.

CDR3 residues: CASSQTGTANYKQYF. The CDR3 nucleotides read TGCGCCAGCAGCCAAACCGGGACAGCAAACTACAAGCAGTACTTC. This sequence joins TRBV4-1 and TRBJ2-7; 7 bases map to TRBD1. Germline assignment: CDR1 MGHRA and CDR2 YSYEKL. The CDR3 is made up of 15 amino acids.